Sequencing of this T cell receptor (beta chain) was carried out in a study of technical replicates of blood from a handful of donors. The table came from immunoSEQ multiplex PCR; TCRdb's copy has only in-frame clones and leaves some out. The sample has 80,000 to 90,000 clones; around 94% are singletons. Trimming left V 5 bases short and J 3 bases short, with 14 bases between. The CDR3 covers 14 residues. Looked up from germline, CDR1 is SGHRS and CDR2 is YFSETQ. The V gene is TRBV5-1, the J gene TRBJ1-2; perhaps TRBD1 as D (5 bases). Sequencing was performed on T cells isolated from PBMCs. The receptor was isolated from a human donor in good health. CDR3: CASSSGTLDYGYTF. The CDR3 bases are TGCGCCAGCAGTTCCGGGACTTTGGACTATGGCTACACCTTC. The variable domain in full, completed from reference TRBV5-1 and TRBJ1-2, reads KAGVTQTPRYLIKTRGQQVTLSCSPISGHRSVSWYQQTPGQGLQFLFEYFSETQRNKGNFPGRFSGRQFSNSRSEMNVSTLELGDSALYLCASSSGTLDYGYTFGSGTRLTVV.